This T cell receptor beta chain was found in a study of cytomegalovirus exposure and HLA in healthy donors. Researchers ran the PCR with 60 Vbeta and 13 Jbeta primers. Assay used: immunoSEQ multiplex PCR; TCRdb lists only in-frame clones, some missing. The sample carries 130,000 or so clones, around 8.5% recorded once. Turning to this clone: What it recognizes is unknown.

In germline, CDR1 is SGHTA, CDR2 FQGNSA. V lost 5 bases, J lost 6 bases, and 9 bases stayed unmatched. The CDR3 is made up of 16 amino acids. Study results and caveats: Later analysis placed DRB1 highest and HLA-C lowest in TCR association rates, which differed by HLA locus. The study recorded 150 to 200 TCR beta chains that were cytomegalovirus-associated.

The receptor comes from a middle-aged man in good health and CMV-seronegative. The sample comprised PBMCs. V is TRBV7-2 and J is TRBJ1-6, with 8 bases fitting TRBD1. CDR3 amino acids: CASSAAGQVANSPLHF. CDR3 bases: TGTGCCAGCAGCGCCGCGGGACAGGTTGCTAATTCACCCCTCCACTTT.